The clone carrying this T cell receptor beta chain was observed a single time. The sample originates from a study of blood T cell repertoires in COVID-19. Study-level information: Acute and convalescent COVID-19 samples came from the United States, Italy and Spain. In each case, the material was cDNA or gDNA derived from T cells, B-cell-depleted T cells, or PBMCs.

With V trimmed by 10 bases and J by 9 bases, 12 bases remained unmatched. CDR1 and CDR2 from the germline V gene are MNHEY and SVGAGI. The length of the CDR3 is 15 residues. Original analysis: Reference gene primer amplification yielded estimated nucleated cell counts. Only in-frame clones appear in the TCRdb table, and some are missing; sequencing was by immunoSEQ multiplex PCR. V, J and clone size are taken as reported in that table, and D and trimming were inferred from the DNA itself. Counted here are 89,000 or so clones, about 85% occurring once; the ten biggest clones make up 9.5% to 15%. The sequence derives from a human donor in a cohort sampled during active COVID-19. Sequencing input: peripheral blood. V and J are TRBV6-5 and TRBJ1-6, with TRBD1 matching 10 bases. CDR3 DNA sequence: TGTGCCACACGACAGGGGGCGAGTATTGGTTCACCCCTCCACTTT. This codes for CATRQGASIGSPLHF.